This T cell receptor beta chain was sequenced for a study of cytomegalovirus exposure and HLA in healthy donors (dated by TCRdb to the late 2010s). Turning to the overall study: An earlier analysis of roughly 570 of the donors reported 276 Gb of sequence data and around 100 million unique TCR beta sequences obtained from approximately 180 million T cells. An early release that covered 640 HLA-typed donors contained approximately 300 gigabases of sequencing data and tens of millions of unique TCR sequences. Of the roughly 410 genotyped donors, roughly 76% were placed in the genetic ancestry cluster associated with self-reported Caucasian donors. The study was designed to test whether signatures of past pathogen exposure could be identified by cataloging public T cell receptors. Using immunosequencing, the study profiled T cell repertoires from 666 subjects and related those repertoires to cytomegalovirus serostatus. In addition to the first cohort of 666 subjects, a separate validation cohort of over 90 different subjects was used. To predict cytomegalovirus infection status, the study brought together high-throughput TCR immunosequencing, statistical association of individual TCRs with disease status, and machine learning. In a later analysis, previously published TCR beta repertoires from 670 or so donors were re-analyzed and high-resolution HLA genotyping was added so that TCR occurrence patterns could be studied. The later analysis used no new phenotypic data to find candidate immune exposures, relying instead on TCR beta sequences and their occurrence across donors. To decide whether each TCR beta V gene segment behaved as functional or pseudogenic, an earlier analysis of 587 of the donors relied on high-throughput TCR beta sequencing. Donor age, sex, ethnicity and CMV serostatus were compiled alongside the repertoire data. Genome-wide SNP genotypes for about 65% of the roughly 700 donors were used in a later genetic analysis, which treated that subset as a discovery cohort. Every repertoire in the discovery cohort had been generated on one and the same sequencing platform. Both class I and class II loci were covered by HLA typing, at four-digit resolution. The number of donors typed differed by locus, with about 629-630 for A, B, C, DRB1 and DQB1, over 500 for DQA1, approximately 580 for DPA1, and roughly 450 for DPB1. Four or five DR-DQ haplotypes were handled as single units for association and clustering because linkage in the cohort was strong. Across about 380 genotyped donors of the cohort, an average of about 200,000 unique TCR beta nucleotide sequences per donor were sequenced, and roughly a sixth of those sequences were non-productive. Broad study findings and their caveats: Linkage disequilibrium might explain the correlated functional status among segregating V segments, but an unknown experimental factor could not be excluded. A later analysis found that TCR association rates varied across HLA loci, with DRB1 alleles showing the most associated TCRs and HLA-C alleles the fewest. According to a later genetic analysis, donors in an Asian-associated ancestry cluster had fewer N-insertions in productive TCRs than the approximately 630-donor mean. A later analysis reported that several top co-occurrence clusters appeared linked to parvovirus B19, influenza, CMV and Epstein-Barr virus. This cohort had only TCR beta chains sequenced, and the lack of alpha or paired-chain data limited which features could be detected. An earlier analysis of some 560 of the donors showed that most TCR beta V segments appeared in productive rearrangements either about 87% or about 30% of the time, which broadly matched IMGT annotations. The classifier was reported to diagnose cytomegalovirus status with high specificity and sensitivity in both the original cohort and the validation cohort. Compared with equally common non-associated chains, HLA-associated TCR beta chains in a later analysis were more clonally expanded and had lower generation probabilities. Immune exposure information for the cohort was limited to CMV serostatus. A further reported finding was that TCR beta sequences accurately predicted the HLA-A and HLA-B alleles for most subjects in the first cohort. Roughly uniform sequencing depth across donors was assumed in presence/absence analyses, although this assumption may not hold. An association between a missense DCLRE1C variant and V-gene and J-gene trimming of TCR beta chains was found in a later genetic analysis and replicated in an independent cohort. Specific HLA alleles were associated with about 17,000 TCR beta sequences at a false discovery rate of 0.05 in a later analysis. Assigning TCR associations to individual alleles was difficult when HLA alleles, especially DR and DQ, strongly co-occurred. According to the authors, the approach could potentially be generalized to other disease states and immunological phenotypes. The sequencing pipeline was judged likely to have produced a cluster of highly shared sequence variants as a technical artifact. A later analysis found that most CMV-associated TCR beta chains appeared HLA-restricted, with HLA associations seemingly driven largely by CMV exposure. Because counts were too low, approximately 18 rarely observed V segments, including chromosome 9 orphons, were excluded from the earlier analysis of several hundred of the donors. Because the 87-base-pair reads could not distinguish some IMGT-functional V segments, including TRBV6-2 and TRBV6-3, those segments were excluded. A few of the identified cytomegalovirus-associated TCR beta chains were confirmed in vitro to be specific for cytomegalovirus antigens. The study gave a list of about 150 TCR beta chains associated with cytomegalovirus. Because HLA typing was missing for some donors at each locus, association tests included only the typed subset. Most TCR sequences were observed very rarely across donors, whereas some public TCRs were present in many individuals.

Only a few counts were recorded for this clone. Its antigen remains unidentified. Per-base qualities were not stored, and no clone one base away is much larger. Trimming at the junction amounts to 0 bases on V and 4 bases on J, and the germline ends lie 12 bases apart. Taken from cysteine to phenylalanine, the CDR3 has 15 residues. Only the CDR3 portion is preserved as DNA: 45 bases, with reading frame beginning at the first base. The germline V gene (reference sequence) specifies SGHAT as CDR1 and FQDESV as CDR2. Libraries were made using the immunoSEQ multiplex PCR assay. The multiplex PCR relied on a mix of 60 forward primers for TCR Vbeta segments and 13 reverse primers for TCR Jbeta segments. The CDR3 region of rearranged TCR beta genes was amplified from genomic DNA with a multiplex PCR assay. Amplified TCR beta libraries were sequenced as 87-base-pair reads on the Illumina HiSeq System. Per the authors' processing: A later analysis tallied 75 million to 85 million unique TCR beta chains across the roughly 610 repertoires, and around 12 million of those chains were shared by two or more donors. A nearest-neighbor algorithm error-corrected the raw reads and collapsed the reads into unique sequences, merging closely related sequences to remove PCR and sequencing errors. To assign V, D and J gene segments, CDR3 sequences were aligned to IMGT reference sequences. For a sequence to be retained, a match of at least six nucleotides to both a V gene segment and a J gene segment was required. A rearrangement was called productive if the CDR3 had no stop codons and remained in frame with V and J, and every other rearrangement was called non-productive. CDR3 was defined according to IMGT convention as the region running from the second conserved V-encoded cysteine to the conserved J-encoded phenylalanine. In an earlier analysis of 587 of the donors, sequences lacking an unambiguous match to a single V gene segment were excluded. An earlier analysis of 587 of the donors classified V segments as functional when productive rearrangements were above 56.7% and as segregating when the standard deviation between donors was above 5%. A statistical classification framework was developed to diagnose cytomegalovirus status using the catalog of TCR beta chain sequences. V and J gene assignment, in a later analysis, came from comparing TCR nucleotide sequences with IMGT/GENE-DB human TR gene sequences. Using the TCRdist pipeline, a later analysis assigned CDR3 sequences along with most-parsimonious VDJ recombination scenarios. In a later analysis, each TCR beta chain was defined by its CDR3 amino acid sequence together with its V-gene family, and reads lacking a unique V-gene family were excluded. As a way to deal with suspected cross-contamination and a sequencing artifact, a later analysis dropped hundreds of nucleotide sequences that were highly shared and had low generation probability. In a later analysis, a clonal expansion index for each public chain was calculated from normalized within-repertoire ranks of inferred template counts. Generation probabilities in a later analysis came from a VDJ recombination model fitted to out-of-frame rearrangements, and those results were checked against IGoR. Hypergeometric tests were used in a later analysis to score TCR-TCR, TCR-HLA and TCR-CMV co-occurrence, with a repertoire-size bias correction applied to the TCR pairs. A later analysis estimated false discovery rates by permuting HLA or CMV assignments 20 times. A later analysis grouped co-occurring TCRs with DBSCAN, adding TCRdist sequence similarity when clustering within HLA-allele-positive subsets. Repertoires with fewer than 30,000 or more than 120,000 public chains were left out of co-occurrence clustering, as were several repertoires with anomalous nucleotide sharing. TCRdb re-hosts the immuneACCESS table, in-frame sequences only. Its copies lack some clones; in the studies checked, an unresolved V gene accounts for under half of them, and the cause for the rest is not known. The V and J calls and clone size were taken over from that table, and D and trimming were inferred from the DNA. The sample profile shows about 150,000 clones; roughly a tenth of them were found once. The ten largest clones take up 1.5% to 2% of the sample.

The cohort was made up of about 610 healthy bone marrow donors. At the time of sampling, all cohort members were nominally healthy, though unrecorded immune exposures were likely present. The donor was CMV seronegative and was included in the group of several hundred seronegative cohort members. A peripheral blood sample was provided by each donor, and peripheral blood mononuclear cells were used for TCR beta sequencing. Genomic DNA extraction from the blood cell samples was performed with the Qiagen DNeasy Blood Extraction Kit. The chain is assembled from TRBV11-1 and TRBJ1-1; perhaps TRBD1 is the D gene, with 5 bases matching. This TCR came from a male donor in good health and CMV-seronegative. Sequencing input: PBMCs. The sequenced DNA: TGTGCCAGCAGCTTAGCGCGGGGGATAGGCACTGAAGCTTTCTTT. Its product reads: CASSLARGIGTEAFF.